One and the same sample provided the 10 T cell receptor beta chains below, sequenced in a study of vaccination and CD4 T cells after COVID-19. Sequenced with the Oncomine TCR Beta short-read assay was DNA taken from cultured CD4+ T cells. Via MiXCR, TCRdb re-called the PCR reads, giving one row per CDR3 protein. The table lists 10,000 to 15,000 distinct CDR3 sequences, less than 80% of them singletons. Specified treatment: approximately 9-day PBMC culture with coronavirus spike peptide pools or control peptides (ViraFEST assay). Antigen specificity for these receptors is unknown. Sequenced sample: CD4+ T cells from blood, cultured in vitro. These receptors all come from a human donor who had recovered from COVID-19.

V is TRBV7-2 and J is TRBJ2-7; D might be TRBD1 (5 bases). The length of the CDR3 is 14 residues. Germline V gives CDR1 SGHTA, CDR2 FQGNSA. V shed 3 bases and J shed 2 bases, with 11 bases lying between them. CDR3 sequence reads: CASSFSGSPYEQYF. Written as DNA, the CDR3 is TGTGCCAGCAGCTTCTCAGGGTCCCCCTACGAGCAGTACTTC. The full variable domain, rest sourced from reference TRBV7-2 and TRBJ2-7, is GAGVSQSPSNKVTEKGKDVELRCDPISGHTALYWYRQSLGQGLEFLIYFQGNSAPDKSGLPSDRFSAERTGGSVSTLTIQRTQQEDSAVYLCASSFSGSPYEQYFGPGTRLTVT.

The gene calls are TRBV20-1 and TRBJ1-6; possible D gene TRBD1, 5 bases. The V and J ends lost 0 bases and 7 bases respectively, with 19 bases between them. The germline gives CDR1 DFQATT, CDR2 SNEGSKA (reference sequence). This CDR3 spans 17 amino acids. CDR3 sequence: CSARDAKGPGINSPLHF. Here the CDR3 DNA reads TGCAGTGCTAGAGATGCCAAGGGGCCAGGGATAAATTCACCCCTCCACTTT.

The V gene is TRBV20-1, the J gene TRBJ1-1; D not certain. Germline loops: CDR1 DFQATT, CDR2 SNEGSKA (reference sequence). This CDR3 comprises 12 residues. V lost 6 bases to trimming and J lost 0 bases, with 8 bases between them. CDR3 sequence (DNA): TGCAGTGCCCCGAACATGAACACTGAAGCTTTCTTT. It translates to CSAPNMNTEAFF.

The V and J genes are TRBV11-3 and TRBJ1-6; D is ambiguous. CDR3 length: 12 amino acids. Germline CDR1 reads SGHNT; CDR2 reads YENEEA. The V end lost 6 bases, the J end lost 8 bases, and 8 bases lay between the germline ends. The CDR3 nucleotides are TGTGCCAGCAGAGACAATCATTCACCCCTCCACTTT. This sequence encodes CASRDNHSPLHF.

Written as DNA, the CDR3 is TGCAGTGCTAGAGATGTCAGCGGGGGGTTCTCCTACGAGCAGTACTTC. Translation: CSARDVSGGFSYEQYF. This rearrangement joins TRBV20-1 to TRBJ2-7; TRBD2 matches 9 bases. CDR1 and CDR2 (germline): DFQATT, SNEGSKA (reference sequence). With V trimmed by 0 bases and J by 0 bases, 6 bases remained unmatched. This CDR3 spans 16 amino acids.

With respect to this clonotype: At one of its ends the junction is not consistent with the germline gene, which may arise from a read error. The chain combines TRBV23-1 with TRBJ2-7, with TRBD1 matching 8 bases. TRBV23-1 is annotated as an ORF whose role is uncertain. This CDR3 has 17 amino acids. This CDR3 is CASSPPNPGTAGGAGPF. In DNA form, the CDR3 reads TGCGCCAGCAGTCCCCCCAATCCCGGGACAGCAGGGGGCGCTGGCCCTTTC.

The CDR3 here is CASRQSSANTIYF. The CDR3 nucleotides are TGTGCCAGCAGACAATCCTCCGCAAACACCATATATTTT. The rearrangement links TRBV27 to TRBJ1-3; D gene uncertain. The V end was cut by 6 bases, the J end by 6 bases, with 12 bases between. The CDR3 runs 13 residues. The germline CDR1 and CDR2 sequences are MNHEY and SMNVEV (reference sequence).

The J gene is TRBJ1-2, the V gene TRBV6-1, with TRBD1 as a possible D gene (6 bases). The CDR3 totals 15 residues. Per germline, CDR1 MNHNS and CDR2 SASEGT. Deletions cut 9 bases from V and 2 bases from J, with 19 bases between. CDR3 loop: CASTTQGSLNYGYTF. The CDR3 region has the DNA TGTGCCAGTACCACACAGGGCAGCCTAAACTATGGCTACACCTTC.

The rearrangement links TRBV11-3 to TRBJ2-7; 12 nucleotides align to TRBD2. Germline lookup yields CDR1 SGHNT and CDR2 YENEEA. CDR3 size: 14 residues. The trim removed 5 bases at V and 4 bases at J, leaving 3 bases unmatched. CDR3 sequence (DNA): TGTGCCAGCAGCCGGACTAGCGGGGATTACGAGCAGTACTTC. Its protein product is CASSRTSGDYEQYF.

This clonotype has only one observation. This chain links TRBV6-5 with TRBJ2-2; TRBD2 agrees at 7 bases. V lost 0 bases and J lost 3; bases outside the gene matches: 7. Germline CDR1 MNHEY, CDR2 SVGAGI. This CDR3 is 17 amino acids long. The CDR3 nucleotides read TGTGCCAGCAGTTACTCGTCTAGCGGAGGATACACCGGGGAGCTGTTTTTT. Protein: CASSYSSSGGYTGELFF.